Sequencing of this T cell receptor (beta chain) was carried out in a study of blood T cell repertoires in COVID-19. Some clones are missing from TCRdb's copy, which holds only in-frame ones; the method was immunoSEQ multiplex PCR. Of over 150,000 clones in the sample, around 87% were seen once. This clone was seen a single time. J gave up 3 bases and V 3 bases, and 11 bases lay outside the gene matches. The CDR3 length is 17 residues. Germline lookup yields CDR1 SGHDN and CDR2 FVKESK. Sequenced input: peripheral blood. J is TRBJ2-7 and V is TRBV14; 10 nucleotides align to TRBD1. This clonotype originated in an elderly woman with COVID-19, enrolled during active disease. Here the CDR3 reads CASSQRPGQGRIYEQYF. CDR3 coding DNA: TGTGCCAGCAGCCAGCGCCCGGGACAGGGGAGAATCTACGAGCAGTACTTC.